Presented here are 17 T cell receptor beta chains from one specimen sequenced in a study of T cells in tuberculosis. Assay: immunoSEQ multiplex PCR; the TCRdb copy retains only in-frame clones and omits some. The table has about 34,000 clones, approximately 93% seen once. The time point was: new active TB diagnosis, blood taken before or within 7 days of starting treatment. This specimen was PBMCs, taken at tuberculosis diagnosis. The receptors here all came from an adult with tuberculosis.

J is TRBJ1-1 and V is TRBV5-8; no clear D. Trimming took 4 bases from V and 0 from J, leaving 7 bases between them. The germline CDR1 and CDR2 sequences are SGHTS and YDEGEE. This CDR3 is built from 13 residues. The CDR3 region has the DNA TGTGCCAGCAGCCTAAGAATGAACACTGAAGCTTTCTTT. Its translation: CASSLRMNTEAFF.

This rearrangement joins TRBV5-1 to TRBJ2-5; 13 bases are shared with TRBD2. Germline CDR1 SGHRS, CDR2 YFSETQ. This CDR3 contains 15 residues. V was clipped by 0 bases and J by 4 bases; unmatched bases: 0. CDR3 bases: TGCGCCAGCAGCTTGGGACTAGCGGGGGGAGAGACCCAGTACTTC. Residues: CASSLGLAGGETQYF.

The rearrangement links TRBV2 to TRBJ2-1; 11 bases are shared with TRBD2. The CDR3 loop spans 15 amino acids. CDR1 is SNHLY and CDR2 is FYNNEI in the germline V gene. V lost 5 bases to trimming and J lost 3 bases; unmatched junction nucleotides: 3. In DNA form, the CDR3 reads TGTGCCAGCAGTTCTAGCGGGGGGTTCTACAATGAGCAGTTCTTC. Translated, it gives CASSSSGGFYNEQFF.

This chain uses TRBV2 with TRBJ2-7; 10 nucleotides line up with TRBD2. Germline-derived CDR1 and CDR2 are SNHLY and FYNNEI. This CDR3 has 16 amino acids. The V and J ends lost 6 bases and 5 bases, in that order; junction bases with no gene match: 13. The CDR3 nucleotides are TGTGCCAGCAGGAGATCGATAGCGGGAGGTGGGGACGAGCAGTACTTC. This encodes CASRRSIAGGGDEQYF.

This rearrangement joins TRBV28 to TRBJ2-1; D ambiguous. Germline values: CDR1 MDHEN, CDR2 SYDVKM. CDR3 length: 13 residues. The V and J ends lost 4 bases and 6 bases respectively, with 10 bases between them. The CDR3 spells CASSSPGFNEQFF. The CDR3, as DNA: TGTGCCAGCAGTTCCCCAGGTTTCAATGAGCAGTTCTTC.

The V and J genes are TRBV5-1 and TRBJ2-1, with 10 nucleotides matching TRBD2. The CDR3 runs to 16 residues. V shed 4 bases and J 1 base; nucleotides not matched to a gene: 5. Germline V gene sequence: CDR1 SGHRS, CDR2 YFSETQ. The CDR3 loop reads CASSQIAGGSYNEQFF. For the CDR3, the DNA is TGCGCCAGCAGCCAAATAGCGGGGGGTTCCTACAATGAGCAGTTCTTC. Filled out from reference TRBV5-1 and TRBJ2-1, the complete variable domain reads KAGVTQTPRYLIKTRGQQVTLSCSPISGHRSVSWYQQTPGQGLQFLFEYFSETQRNKGNFPGRFSGRQFSNSRSEMNVSTLELGDSALYLCASSQIAGGSYNEQFFGPGTRLTVL.

As DNA, the CDR3 is TGTGCCAGCAGTTACTCCCTAGGGGATCCAACCTACGAGCAGTACTTC. Its translation: CASSYSLGDPTYEQYF. The J gene is TRBJ2-7, the V gene TRBV6-6; possible D gene TRBD1, 5 bases. The CDR3 runs to 16 residues. Trimming cost V 0 bases and J 2 bases, with 14 bases left between them. Germline loops: CDR1 MNHNY, CDR2 SVGAGI (reference sequence).

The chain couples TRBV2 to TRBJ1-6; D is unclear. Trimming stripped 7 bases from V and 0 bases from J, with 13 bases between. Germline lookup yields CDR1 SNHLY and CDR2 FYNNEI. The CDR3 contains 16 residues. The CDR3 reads CASIRTGSSYNSPLHF. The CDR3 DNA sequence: TGTGCCAGCATTAGGACGGGGAGCTCCTATAATTCACCCCTCCACTTT.

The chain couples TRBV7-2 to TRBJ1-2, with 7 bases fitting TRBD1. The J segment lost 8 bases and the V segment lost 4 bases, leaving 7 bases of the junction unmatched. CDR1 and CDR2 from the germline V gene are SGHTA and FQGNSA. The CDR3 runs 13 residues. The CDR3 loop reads CASSSATGQGYTF. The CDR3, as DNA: TGTGCCAGCAGCTCTGCGACAGGGCAAGGCTACACCTTC.

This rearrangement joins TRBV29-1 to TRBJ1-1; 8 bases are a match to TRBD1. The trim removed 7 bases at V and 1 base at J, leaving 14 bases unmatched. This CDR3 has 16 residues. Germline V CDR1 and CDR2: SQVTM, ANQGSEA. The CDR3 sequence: CSANRGVTMRNTEAFF. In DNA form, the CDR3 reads TGCAGCGCGAACAGGGGGGTCACGATGCGGAACACTGAAGCTTTCTTT.

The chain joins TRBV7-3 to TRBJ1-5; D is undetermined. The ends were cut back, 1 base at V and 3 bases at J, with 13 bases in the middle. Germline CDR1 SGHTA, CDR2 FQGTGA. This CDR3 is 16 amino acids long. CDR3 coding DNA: TGTGCCAGCAGCTTAATCCCTTGTAGCCTCAATCAGCCCCAGCATTTT. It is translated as CASSLIPCSLNQPQHF. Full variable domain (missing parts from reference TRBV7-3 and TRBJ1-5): GAGVSQTPSNKVTEKGKYVELRCDPISGHTALYWYRQSLGQGPEFLIYFQGTGAADDSGLPNDRFFAVRPEGSVSTLKIQRTERGDSAVYLCASSLIPCSLNQPQHFGDGTRLSIL.

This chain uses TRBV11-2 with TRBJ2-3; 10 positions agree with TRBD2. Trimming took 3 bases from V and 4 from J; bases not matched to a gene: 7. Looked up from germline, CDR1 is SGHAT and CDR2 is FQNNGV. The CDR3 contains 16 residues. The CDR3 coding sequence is TGTGCCAGCAGCTTCCTAAGCGGGGGGGCCGCAGATACGCAGTATTTT. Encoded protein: CASSFLSGGAADTQYF.

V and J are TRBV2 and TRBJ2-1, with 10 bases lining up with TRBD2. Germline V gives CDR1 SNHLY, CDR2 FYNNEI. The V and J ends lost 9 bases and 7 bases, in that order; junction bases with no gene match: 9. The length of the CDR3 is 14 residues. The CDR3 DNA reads TGTGCCAGGGGGGAGCGGGAGGGTTGGAATGAGCAGTTCTTC. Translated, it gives CARGEREGWNEQFF.

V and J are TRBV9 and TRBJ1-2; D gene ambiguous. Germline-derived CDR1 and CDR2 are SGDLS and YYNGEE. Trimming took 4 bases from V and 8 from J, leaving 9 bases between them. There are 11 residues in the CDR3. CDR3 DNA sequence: TGTGCCAGCAGCCCCCGCGGCGGCTACACCTTC. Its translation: CASSPRGGYTF.

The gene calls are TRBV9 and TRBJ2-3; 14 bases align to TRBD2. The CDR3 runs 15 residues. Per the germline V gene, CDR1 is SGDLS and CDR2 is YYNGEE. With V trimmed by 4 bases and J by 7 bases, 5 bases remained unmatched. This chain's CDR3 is CASSRTSGGLNTQYF. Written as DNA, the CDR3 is TGTGCCAGCAGCAGGACTAGCGGGGGGTTAAATACGCAGTATTTT.

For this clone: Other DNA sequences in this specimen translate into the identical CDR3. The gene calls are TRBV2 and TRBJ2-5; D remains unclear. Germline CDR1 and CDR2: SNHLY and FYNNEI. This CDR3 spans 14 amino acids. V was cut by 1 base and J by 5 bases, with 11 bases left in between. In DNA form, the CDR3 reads TGTGCCAGCAGTGAAGGACTTTCTCAGGAGACCCAGTACTTC. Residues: CASSEGLSQETQYF.

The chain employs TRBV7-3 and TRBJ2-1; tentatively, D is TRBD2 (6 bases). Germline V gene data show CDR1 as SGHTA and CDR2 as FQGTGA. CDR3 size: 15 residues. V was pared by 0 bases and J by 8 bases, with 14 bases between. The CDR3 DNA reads TGTGCCAGCAGCTTAACCCCAACTAGCATCGATGAGCAGTTCTTC. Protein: CASSLTPTSIDEQFF.